This T cell receptor (beta chain) was sequenced for a study of T cells in Graves' hyperthyroidism and ophthalmopathy. Patients with ophthalmopathy all had a Clinical Activity Score of at least 3, a NOSPECS grade of at least 4 and duration under 3 months. Cells are PBMCs isolated from around 10 ml of fresh blood. Trimming took 2 bases from V and 5 from J, leaving 20 bases between them. The CDR3 sequence is 16 residues long. CDR1 SGHRS and CDR2 YFSETQ come from the germline V gene. This clonotype was found many times. The antigen is unknown. Whole-study findings and limits: The model identified upcoming ophthalmopathy a median approximately 6.4 months ahead of onset.

RNA transcripts yielded amplified TCR beta CDR3 regions. The TCR CDR3 first-round RT-PCR relied on the HTBI primer set. Each CDR3 protein is one row after TCRdb ran MiXCR on the multiplex PCR reads. Of around 400,000 distinct CDR3 sequences listed, nearly 15% were seen once; the top ten hold about 20%. The chain is built from TRBV5-1 and TRBJ2-7; D may match TRBD1 or TRBD2 (5 bases each). The TCR sequence derives from a woman aged 55-69 years with Graves' ophthalmopathy. Material: blood. CDR3 region: CASSFSGTNRGDEQYF. The CDR3 nucleotides are TGCGCCAGCAGCTTCTCCGGGACGAACCGAGGGGACGAGCAGTACTTC.